This T cell receptor beta chain was sequenced during a study of shared clonotypes between healthy human individuals. As for the study in general: Every donor yielded three CD4 naive, three CD4 memory, two CD8 naive and one CD8 memory plate.

Deletions cut 3 bases from V and 2 bases from J, with 11 bases between. CDR1 SGHDT and CDR2 YYEEEE come from the germline V gene. The length of the CDR3 is 14 residues. Regarding the study as a whole: Only blood underwent sampling, and tissue repertoires likely differ. At large depth, rarefaction still showed sorted-subset sequencing to be incomplete.

Note on this clone: As yet, its antigen is unknown.

The method was immunoSEQ multiplex PCR; TCRdb's version includes in-frame clones alone and lacks a portion of them. The sample has about 1 million clones; under 80% are singletons. Sequencing was carried out using memory CD4+ T cells sorted from blood. The subset: CD45RA-negative fraction. This rearrangement joins TRBV5-6 to TRBJ1-1; maybe TRBD1 (5 bases). The clonotype was recovered from a man aged 18 to 29 in good health. This CDR3 reads CASSSAGLNTEAFF. Here the CDR3 DNA reads TGTGCCAGCAGCTCCGCGGGGCTCAACACTGAAGCTTTCTTT.